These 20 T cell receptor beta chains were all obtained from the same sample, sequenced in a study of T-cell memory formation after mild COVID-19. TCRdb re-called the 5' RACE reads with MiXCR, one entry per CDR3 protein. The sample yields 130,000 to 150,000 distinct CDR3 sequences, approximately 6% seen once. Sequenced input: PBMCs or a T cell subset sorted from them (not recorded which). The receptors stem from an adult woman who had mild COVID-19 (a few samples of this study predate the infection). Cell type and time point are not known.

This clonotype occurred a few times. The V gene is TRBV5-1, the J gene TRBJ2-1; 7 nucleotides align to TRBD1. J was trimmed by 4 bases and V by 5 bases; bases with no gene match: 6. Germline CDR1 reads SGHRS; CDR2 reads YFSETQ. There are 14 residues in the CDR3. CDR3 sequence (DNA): TGCGCCAGCAGTACAGGGGATTATTACAATGAGCAGTTCTTC. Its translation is CASSTGDYYNEQFF. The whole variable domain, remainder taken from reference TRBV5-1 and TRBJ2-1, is KAGVTQTPRYLIKTRGQQVTLSCSPISGHRSVSWYQQTPGQGLQFLFEYFSETQRNKGNFPGRFSGRQFSNSRSEMNVSTLELGDSALYLCASSTGDYYNEQFFGPGTRLTVL.

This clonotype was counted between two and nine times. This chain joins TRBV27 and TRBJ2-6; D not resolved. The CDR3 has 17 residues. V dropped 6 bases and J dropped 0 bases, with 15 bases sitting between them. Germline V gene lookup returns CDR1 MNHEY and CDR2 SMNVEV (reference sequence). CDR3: CASRPEGINSGANVLTF. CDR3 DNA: TGTGCCAGCAGGCCGGAAGGGATTAACTCTGGGGCCAACGTCCTGACTTTC. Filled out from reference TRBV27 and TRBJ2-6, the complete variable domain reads EAQVTQNPRYLITVTGKKLTVTCSQNMNHEYMSWYRQDPGLGLRQIYYSMNVEVTDKGDVPEGYKVSRKEKRNFPLILESPSPNQTSLYFCASRPEGINSGANVLTFGAGSRLTVL.

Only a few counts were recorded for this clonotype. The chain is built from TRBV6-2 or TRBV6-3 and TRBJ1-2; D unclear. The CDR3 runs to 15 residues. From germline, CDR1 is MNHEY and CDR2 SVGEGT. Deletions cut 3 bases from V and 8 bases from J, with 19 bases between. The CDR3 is CASSYTEILEGGYTF. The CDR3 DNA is TGTGCCAGCAGTTATACGGAAATCCTGGAGGGCGGCTACACCTTC.

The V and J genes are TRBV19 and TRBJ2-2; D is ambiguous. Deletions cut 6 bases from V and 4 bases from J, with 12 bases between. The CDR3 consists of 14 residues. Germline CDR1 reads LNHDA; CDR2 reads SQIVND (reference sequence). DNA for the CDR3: TGTGCCAGTAGCCCGGCAGTGCCCACCGGGGAGCTGTTTTTT. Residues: CASSPAVPTGELFF.

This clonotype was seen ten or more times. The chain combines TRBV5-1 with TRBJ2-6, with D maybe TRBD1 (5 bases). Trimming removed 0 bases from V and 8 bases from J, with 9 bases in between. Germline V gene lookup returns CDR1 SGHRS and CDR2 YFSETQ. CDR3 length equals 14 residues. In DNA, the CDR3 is TGCGCCAGCAGCTTGGCTCGGACAACCAACGTCCTGACTTTC. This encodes CASSLARTTNVLTF.

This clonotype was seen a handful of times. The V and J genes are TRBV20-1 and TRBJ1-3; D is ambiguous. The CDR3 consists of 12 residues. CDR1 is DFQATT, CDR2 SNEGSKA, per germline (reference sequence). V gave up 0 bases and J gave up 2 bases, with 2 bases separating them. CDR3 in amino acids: CSARETGNTIYF. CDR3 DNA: TGCAGTGCTAGAGAAACTGGAAACACCATATATTTT.

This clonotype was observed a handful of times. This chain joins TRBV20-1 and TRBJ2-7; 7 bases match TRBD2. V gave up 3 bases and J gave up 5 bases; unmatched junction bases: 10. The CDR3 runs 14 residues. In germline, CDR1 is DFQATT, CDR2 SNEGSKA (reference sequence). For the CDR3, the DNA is TGCAGTGCTAGGAGGGCGGGAGTTGCTAACGAGCAGTACTTC. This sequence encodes CSARRAGVANEQYF.

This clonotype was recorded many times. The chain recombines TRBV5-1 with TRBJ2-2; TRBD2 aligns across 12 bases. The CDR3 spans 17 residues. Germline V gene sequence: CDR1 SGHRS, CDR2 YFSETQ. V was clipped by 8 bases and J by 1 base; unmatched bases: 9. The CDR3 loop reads CASTSGTSGWNTGELFF. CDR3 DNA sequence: TGCGCCAGTACCTCCGGGACTAGCGGGTGGAACACCGGGGAGCTGTTTTTT.

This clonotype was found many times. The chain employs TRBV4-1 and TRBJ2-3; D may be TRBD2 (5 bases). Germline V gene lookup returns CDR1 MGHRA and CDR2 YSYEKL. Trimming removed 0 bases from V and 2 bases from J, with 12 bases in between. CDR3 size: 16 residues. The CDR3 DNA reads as TGCGCCAGCAGCCAAGATTCTAGCTGGGCCACAGATACGCAGTATTTT. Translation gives CASSQDSSWATDTQYF.

DNA of the CDR3: TGTGCCAGCAGCTTACGGGTAGCGGGACAAGAGACCCAGTACTTC. Encoded protein: CASSLRVAGQETQYF. V and J are TRBV7-9 and TRBJ2-5; TRBD2 matches at 8 bases. J was trimmed by 2 bases and V by 2 bases; bases with no gene match: 4. This CDR3 has 15 amino acids. Germline V gene sequence: CDR1 SEHNR, CDR2 FQNEAQ (reference sequence).

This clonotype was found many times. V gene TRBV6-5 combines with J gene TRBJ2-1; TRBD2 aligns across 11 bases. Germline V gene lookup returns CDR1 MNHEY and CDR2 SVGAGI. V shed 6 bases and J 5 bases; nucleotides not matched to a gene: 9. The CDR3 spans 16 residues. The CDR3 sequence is CASRPLLTSGNNEQFF. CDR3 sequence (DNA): TGTGCCAGCAGACCCCTTCTGACTAGCGGGAACAATGAGCAGTTCTTC.

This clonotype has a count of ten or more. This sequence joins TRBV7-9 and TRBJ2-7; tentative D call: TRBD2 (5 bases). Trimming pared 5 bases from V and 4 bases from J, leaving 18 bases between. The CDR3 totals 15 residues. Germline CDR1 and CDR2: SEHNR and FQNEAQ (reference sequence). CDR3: CASSPRTGMAYEQYF. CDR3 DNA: TGTGCCAGCAGCCCCAGGACGGGGATGGCGTACGAGCAGTACTTC.

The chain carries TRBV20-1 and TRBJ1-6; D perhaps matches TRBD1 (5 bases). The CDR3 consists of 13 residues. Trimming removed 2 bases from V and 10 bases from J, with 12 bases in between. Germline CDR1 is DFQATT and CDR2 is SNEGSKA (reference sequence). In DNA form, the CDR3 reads TGCAGTGCTAGATGGGGGAGGGACTCACCCCTCCACTTT. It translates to CSARWGRDSPLHF.

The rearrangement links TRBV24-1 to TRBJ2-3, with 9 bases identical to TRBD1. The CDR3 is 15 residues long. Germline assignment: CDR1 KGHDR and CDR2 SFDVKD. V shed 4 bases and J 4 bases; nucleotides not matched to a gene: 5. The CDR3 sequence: CATSEPGQGADTQYF. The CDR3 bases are TGTGCCACCAGTGAACCGGGACAGGGTGCAGATACGCAGTATTTT.

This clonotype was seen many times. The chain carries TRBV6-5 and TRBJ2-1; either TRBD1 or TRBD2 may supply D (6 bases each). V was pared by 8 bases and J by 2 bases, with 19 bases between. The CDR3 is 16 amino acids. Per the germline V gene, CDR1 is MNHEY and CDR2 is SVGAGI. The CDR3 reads CASSPTGAGPYNEQFF. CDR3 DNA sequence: TGTGCCAGCTCCCCCACGGGGGCAGGGCCCTACAATGAGCAGTTCTTC.

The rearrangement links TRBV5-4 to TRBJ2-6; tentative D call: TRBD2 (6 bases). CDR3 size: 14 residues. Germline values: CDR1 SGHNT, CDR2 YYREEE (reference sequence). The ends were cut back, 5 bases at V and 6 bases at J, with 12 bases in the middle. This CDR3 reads CASRDTGEANVLTF. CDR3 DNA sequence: TGTGCCAGCAGGGACACGGGGGAGGCCAACGTCCTGACTTTC. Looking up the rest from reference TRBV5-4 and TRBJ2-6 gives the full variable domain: ETGVTQSPTHLIKTRGQQVTLRCSSQSGHNTVSWYQQALGQGPQFIFQYYREEENGRGNFPPRFSGLQFPNYSSELNVNALELDDSALYLCASRDTGEANVLTFGAGSRLTVL.

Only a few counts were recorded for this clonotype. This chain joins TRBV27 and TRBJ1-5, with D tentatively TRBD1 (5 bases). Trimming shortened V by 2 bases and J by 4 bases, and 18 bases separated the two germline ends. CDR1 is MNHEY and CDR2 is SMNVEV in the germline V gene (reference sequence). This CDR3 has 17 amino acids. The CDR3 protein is CASSLDPLRARNQPQHF. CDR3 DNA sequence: TGTGCCAGCAGTTTAGACCCTCTCAGGGCTAGAAATCAGCCCCAGCATTTT.

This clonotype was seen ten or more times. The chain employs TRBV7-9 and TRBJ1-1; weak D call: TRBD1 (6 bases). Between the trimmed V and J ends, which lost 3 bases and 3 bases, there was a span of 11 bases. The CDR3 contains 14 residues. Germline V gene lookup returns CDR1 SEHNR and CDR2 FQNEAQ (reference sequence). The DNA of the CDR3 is TGTGCCAGCAGCTTGGGGGGGGCAGACACTGAAGCTTTCTTT. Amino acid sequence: CASSLGGADTEAFF.

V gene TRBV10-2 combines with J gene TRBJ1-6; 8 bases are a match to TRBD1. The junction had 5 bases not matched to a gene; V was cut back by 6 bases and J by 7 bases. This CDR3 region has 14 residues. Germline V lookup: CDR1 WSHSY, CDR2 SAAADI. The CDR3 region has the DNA TGCGCCAGCAGAAAACCAGGGGGCAATTCACCCCTCCACTTT. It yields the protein CASRKPGGNSPLHF.

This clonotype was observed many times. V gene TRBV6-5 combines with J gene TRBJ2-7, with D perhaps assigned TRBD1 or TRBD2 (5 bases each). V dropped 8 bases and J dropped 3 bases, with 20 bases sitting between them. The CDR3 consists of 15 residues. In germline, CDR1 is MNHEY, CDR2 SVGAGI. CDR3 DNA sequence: TGTGCCAGCCGCCACCCCGGGACCACTTACTACGAGCAGTACTTC. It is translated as CASRHPGTTYYEQYF.